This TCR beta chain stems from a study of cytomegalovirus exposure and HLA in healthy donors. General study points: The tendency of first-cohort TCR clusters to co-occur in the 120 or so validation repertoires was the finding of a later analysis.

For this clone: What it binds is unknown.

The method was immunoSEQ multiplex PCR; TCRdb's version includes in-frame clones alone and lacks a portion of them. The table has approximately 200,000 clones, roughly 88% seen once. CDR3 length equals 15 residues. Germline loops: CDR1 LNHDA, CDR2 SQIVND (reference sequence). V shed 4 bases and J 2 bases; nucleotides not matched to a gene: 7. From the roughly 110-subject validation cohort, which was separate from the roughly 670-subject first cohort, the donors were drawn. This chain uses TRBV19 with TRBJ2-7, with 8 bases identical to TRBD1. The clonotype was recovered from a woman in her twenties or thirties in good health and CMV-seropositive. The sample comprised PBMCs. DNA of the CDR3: TGTGCCAGTAGTAATCAGGGGGCTCGGGCCTACGAGCAGTACTTC. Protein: CASSNQGARAYEQYF.